This T cell receptor (beta chain) was sequenced in a study of vaccination and CD4 T cells after COVID-19. Once obtained from cultured CD4+ T cells, the DNA was sequenced using the Oncomine TCR Beta short-read assay. TCRdb re-called the PCR reads with MiXCR, one entry per CDR3 protein. In the table there are about 18,000 distinct CDR3 sequences, approximately 47% of which are singletons. Stated treatment: roughly nine-day PBMC culture with coronavirus spike peptide pools or control peptides (ViraFEST assay). The CDR3 runs 14 residues. From germline, CDR1 is SGHRS and CDR2 YFSETQ. Trimming stripped 1 base from V and 8 bases from J, with 13 bases between. Regarding this clonotype: Its antigen is undetermined.

The chain joins TRBV5-1 to TRBJ1-3, with D uncertain. This sequence was found in a human donor who received a COVID-19 vaccine. This specimen consisted of CD4+ T cells from blood, cultured in vitro, obtained before SARS-CoV-2 vaccination. Here the CDR3 reads CASSLNSPADTIYF. The CDR3 nucleotides are TGCGCCAGCAGCTTGAACAGCCCCGCGGACACCATATATTTT.